This note documents a single T cell receptor beta chain sequence. The source of the sample is a study of blood T cell repertoires in COVID-19. In germline, CDR1 is MDHEN, CDR2 SYDVKM. V shed 4 bases, J shed 6 bases, and the junction held 15 bases outside the gene matches. The CDR3 spans 18 residues. Produced via immunoSEQ multiplex PCR; TCRdb's table is partial and in-frame only. There are about 170,000 clones in the sample; around 83% occur only once, and approximately 4% lies in the top ten. This sequence originates from a woman aged 50 to 60 in a cohort exposed to, infected with or recovered from COVID-19 (not recorded which). This chain links TRBV28 with TRBJ2-1; TRBD1 agrees at 10 bases. The sample consisted of PBMCs or T cells enriched from blood (not recorded which). CDR3 bases: TGTGCCAGCAGTTCCCGATTCCTATCAAGACAGGGGGCCAATGAGCAGTTCTTC. This codes for CASSSRFLSRQGANEQFF.